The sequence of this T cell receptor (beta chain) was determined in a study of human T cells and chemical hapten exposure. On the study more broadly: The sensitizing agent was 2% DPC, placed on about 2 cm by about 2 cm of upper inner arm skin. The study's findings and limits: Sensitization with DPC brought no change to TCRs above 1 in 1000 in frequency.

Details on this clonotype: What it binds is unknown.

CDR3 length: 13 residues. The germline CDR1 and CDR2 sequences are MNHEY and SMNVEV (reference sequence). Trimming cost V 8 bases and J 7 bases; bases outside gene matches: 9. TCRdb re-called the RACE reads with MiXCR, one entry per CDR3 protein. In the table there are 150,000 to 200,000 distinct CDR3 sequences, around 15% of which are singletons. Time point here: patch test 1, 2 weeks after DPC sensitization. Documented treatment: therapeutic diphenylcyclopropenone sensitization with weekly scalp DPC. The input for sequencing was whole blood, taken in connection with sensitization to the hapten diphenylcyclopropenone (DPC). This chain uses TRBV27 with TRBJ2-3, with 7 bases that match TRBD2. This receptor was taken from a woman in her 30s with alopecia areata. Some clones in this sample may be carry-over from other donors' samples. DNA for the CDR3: TGTGCCAGCGGGTGGGACTACCTCAATACGCAGTATTTT. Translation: CASGWDYLNTQYF.